Reported below is one T cell receptor beta chain. Clones were read by immunoSEQ multiplex PCR, and TCRdb kept only the in-frame ones, dropping some. There are about 87,000 clones in the sample; roughly 84% occur only once, and around 2.1% lies in the top ten. Specified time point: pretreatment peripheral blood. The patients' disease, urothelial carcinoma, was locally advanced or metastatic. V lost 2 bases, J lost 3 bases, and 12 bases stayed unmatched. Germline lookup yields CDR1 MGHRA and CDR2 YSYEKL. CDR3 size: 18 residues. This entry is derived from a study of PD-L1 blockade in urothelial cancer. Study-level information: After treatment start, blood was analyzed at 3 weeks (second dose) and at 6 weeks. T cell content in blood samples showed a median of approximately 140,000.

The source was PBMCs, collected around atezolizumab (anti-PD-L1) treatment. The chain links TRBV4-1 to TRBJ2-7; 11 positions match TRBD1. The source of this sequence is a man between 60 and 75 years old with urothelial cancer. The CDR3 spells CASSQRTGGSTVFYEQYF. CDR3 nucleotides: TGCGCCAGCAGCCAAAGGACAGGGGGCTCAACGGTTTTCTACGAGCAGTACTTC.